This TCR beta chain was documented in a study of T cell responses to AZD1222 COVID-19 vaccine. This clone came up once. Method: immunoSEQ multiplex PCR; TCRdb's copy keeps in-frame clones and lacks some. The profile covers 95,000 to 150,000 clones, with over 75% appearing a single time and about 1.2% taken by the ten largest. The germline CDR1 and CDR2 sequences are LNHDA and SQIVND (reference sequence). V was cut by 4 bases and J by 1 base, with 14 bases left in between. This CDR3 has 15 residues. The chain combines TRBV19 with TRBJ2-7; a weak D match, TRBD1 (6 bases). The TCR was taken from an adult in good health. The sample in question was peripheral blood, obtained on day 0 of AZD1222 vaccination. CDR3 sequence reads: CASSTPQGLSYEQYF. CDR3 bases: TGTGCCAGTAGTACCCCCCAGGGGTTGTCCTACGAGCAGTACTTC.